These 2 T cell receptor beta chains came from one sample sequenced in a study of molecular identifiers for immune sequencing clone quantification. TCRdb fed the PCR reads into MiXCR, producing one record per CDR3 protein. The table includes over 600,000 distinct CDR3 sequences, 20% detected once. The sequenced sample was naive CD8+ T cells from blood, with Jurkat cell RNA spiked in. Subset denoted: FACS-sorted CD8+CD4-CCR7+CD45RA+ naive T cells. The receptors derive from a human donor in good health. Some libraries in this study had Jurkat cell RNA spiked in.

The V gene is TRBV6-5, the J gene TRBJ2-7; 9 positions agree with TRBD1. The CDR3 sequence is 14 residues long. Germline trimming cut 7 bases from V and 3 bases from J; bases unmatched to any gene: 7. Germline V gene lookup returns CDR1 MNHEY and CDR2 SVGAGI. The DNA of the CDR3 is TGTGCCAGCAATCCGGGACAGGGTTACTACGAGCAGTACTTC. It yields the protein CASNPGQGYYEQYF.

This clonotype was detected ten times or more. The chain uses TRBV14 and TRBJ1-2; no reliable D call. The germline V gene encodes CDR1 SGHDN and CDR2 FVKESK. V dropped 7 bases and J dropped 7 bases, with 22 bases sitting between them. This CDR3 is built from 15 residues. The CDR3 loop is CASTPIGIRLSGYTF. Here the CDR3 DNA reads TGTGCCAGCACCCCAATCGGGATTCGTCTGAGTGGCTACACCTTC.